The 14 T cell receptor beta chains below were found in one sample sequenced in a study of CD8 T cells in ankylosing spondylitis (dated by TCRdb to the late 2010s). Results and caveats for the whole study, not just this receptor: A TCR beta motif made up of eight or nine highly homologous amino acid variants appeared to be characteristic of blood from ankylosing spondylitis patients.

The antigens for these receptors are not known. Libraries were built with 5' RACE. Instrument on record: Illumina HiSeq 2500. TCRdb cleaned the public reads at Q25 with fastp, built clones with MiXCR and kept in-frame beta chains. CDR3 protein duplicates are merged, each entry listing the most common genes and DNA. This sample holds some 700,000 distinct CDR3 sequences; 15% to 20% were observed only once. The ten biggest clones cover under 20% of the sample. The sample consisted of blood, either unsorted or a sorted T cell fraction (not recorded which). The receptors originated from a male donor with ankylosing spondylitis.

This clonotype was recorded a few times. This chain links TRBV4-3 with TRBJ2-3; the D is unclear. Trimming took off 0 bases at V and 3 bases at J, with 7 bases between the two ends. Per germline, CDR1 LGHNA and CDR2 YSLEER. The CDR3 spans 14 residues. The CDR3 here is CASSQEDLTDTQYF. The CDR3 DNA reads TGCGCCAGCAGCCAAGAGGATCTGACAGATACGCAGTATTTT.

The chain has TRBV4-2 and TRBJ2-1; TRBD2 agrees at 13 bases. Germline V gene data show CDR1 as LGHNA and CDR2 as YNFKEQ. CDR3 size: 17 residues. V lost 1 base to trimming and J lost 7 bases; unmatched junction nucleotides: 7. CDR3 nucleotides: TGTGCCAGCAGCCAAGGGACTAGCGGGGGTGGAGGGAATGAGCAGTTCTTC. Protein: CASSQGTSGGGGNEQFF.

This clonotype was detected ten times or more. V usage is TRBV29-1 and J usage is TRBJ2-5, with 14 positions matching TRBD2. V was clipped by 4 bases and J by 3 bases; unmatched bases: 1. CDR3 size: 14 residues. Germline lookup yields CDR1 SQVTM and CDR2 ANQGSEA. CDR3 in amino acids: CSVGGLAGEETQYF. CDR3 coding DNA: TGCAGCGTTGGGGGACTAGCGGGAGAAGAGACCCAGTACTTC.

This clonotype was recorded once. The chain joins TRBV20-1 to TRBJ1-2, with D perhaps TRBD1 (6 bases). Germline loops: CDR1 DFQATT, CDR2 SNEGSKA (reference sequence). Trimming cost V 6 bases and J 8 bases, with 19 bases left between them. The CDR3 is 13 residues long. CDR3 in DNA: TGCAGTGCCCGGTGGGGGGCTGGCGACGGCTACACCTTC. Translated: CSARWGAGDGYTF.

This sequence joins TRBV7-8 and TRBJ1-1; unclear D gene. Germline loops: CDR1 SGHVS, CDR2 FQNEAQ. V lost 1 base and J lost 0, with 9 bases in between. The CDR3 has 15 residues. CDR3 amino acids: CASSLEQGMNTEAFF. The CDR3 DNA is TGTGCCAGCAGCTTAGAGCAAGGAATGAACACTGAAGCTTTCTTT.

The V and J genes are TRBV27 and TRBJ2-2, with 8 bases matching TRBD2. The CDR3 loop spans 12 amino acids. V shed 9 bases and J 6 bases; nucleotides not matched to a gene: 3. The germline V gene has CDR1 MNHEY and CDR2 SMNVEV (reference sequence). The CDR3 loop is CASTSGAGELFF. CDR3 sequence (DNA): TGTGCCAGTACTAGCGGAGCCGGGGAGCTGTTTTTT.

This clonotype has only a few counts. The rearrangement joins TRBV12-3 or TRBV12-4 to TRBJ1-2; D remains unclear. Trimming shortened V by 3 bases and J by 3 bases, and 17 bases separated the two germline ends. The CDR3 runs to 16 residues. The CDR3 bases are TGTGCCAGCAGTTTCACTAAAAAGCCGCTTGACTATGGCTACACCTTC. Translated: CASSFTKKPLDYGYTF.

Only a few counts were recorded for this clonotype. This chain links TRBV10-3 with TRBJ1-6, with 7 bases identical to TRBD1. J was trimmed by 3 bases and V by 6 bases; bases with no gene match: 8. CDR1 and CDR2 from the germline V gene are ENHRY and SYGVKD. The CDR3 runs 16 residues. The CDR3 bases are TGTGCCATCAGAGAAGGACAGGTGGACTATAATTCACCCCTCCACTTT. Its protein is CAIREGQVDYNSPLHF.

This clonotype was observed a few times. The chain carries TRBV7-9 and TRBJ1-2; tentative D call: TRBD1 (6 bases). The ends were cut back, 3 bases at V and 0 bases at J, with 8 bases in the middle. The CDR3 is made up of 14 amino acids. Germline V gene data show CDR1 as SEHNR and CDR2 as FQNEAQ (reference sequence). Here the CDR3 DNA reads TGTGCCAGCAGCTTGACAGGAGCTAACTATGGCTACACCTTC. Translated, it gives CASSLTGANYGYTF.

CDR3 nucleotide sequence: TGTGCCAGCTCACCAAACTCCCCAGGGACGAACACTGAAGCTTTCTTT. Its protein is CASSPNSPGTNTEAFF. This sequence joins TRBV18 and TRBJ1-1; a possible D gene is TRBD1 (5 bases). V was shortened by 2 bases and J by 1 base, with 14 bases between the two germline ends. This CDR3 spans 16 amino acids. Germline lookup yields CDR1 KGHSH and CDR2 LQKENI.

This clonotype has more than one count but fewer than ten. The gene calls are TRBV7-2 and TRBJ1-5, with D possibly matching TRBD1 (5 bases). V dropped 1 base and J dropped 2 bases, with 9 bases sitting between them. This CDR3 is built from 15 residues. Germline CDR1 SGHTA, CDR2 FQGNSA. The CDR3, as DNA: TGTGCCAGCAGCTTAGTGTTACAGGGCAATCAGCCCCAGCATTTT. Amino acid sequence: CASSLVLQGNQPQHF.

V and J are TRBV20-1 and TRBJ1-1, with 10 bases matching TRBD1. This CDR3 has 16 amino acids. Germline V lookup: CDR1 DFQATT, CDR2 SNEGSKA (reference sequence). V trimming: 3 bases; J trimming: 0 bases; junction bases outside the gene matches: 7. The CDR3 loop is CSARAGQGVLNTEAFF. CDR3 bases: TGCAGTGCTAGGGCTGGACAGGGGGTCTTGAACACTGAAGCTTTCTTT.

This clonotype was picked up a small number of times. Here the CDR3 DNA reads TGTGCCAGCAGCCACCACGGACAGGGAGGTTCACCCCTCCACTTT. Its translation is CASSHHGQGGSPLHF. This chain uses TRBV3-1 with TRBJ1-6, with 8 bases aligning to TRBD1. V lost 3 bases and J lost 9; bases outside the gene matches: 7. Per germline, CDR1 LGHDT and CDR2 YNNKEL (reference sequence). The CDR3 runs 15 residues.

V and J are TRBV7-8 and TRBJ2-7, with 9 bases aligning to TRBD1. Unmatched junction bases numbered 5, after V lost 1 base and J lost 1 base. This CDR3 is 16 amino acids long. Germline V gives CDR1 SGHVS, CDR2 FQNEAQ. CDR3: CASSLGLGTGSYEQYF. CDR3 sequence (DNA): TGTGCCAGCAGCTTAGGTTTAGGGACAGGGTCCTACGAGCAGTACTTC.